Listed below are T cell receptor beta chains from one sample, sequenced in a study of post-analysis software for immune sequencing data. In TCRdb, the PCR reads were re-called with MiXCR into one record per CDR3 protein. The sample shows 750,000 to 950,000 distinct CDR3 sequences, 53% of them seen only once. Sequenced input: blood. The receptors derive from a girl under 18 with multiple sclerosis. CDR3s include the opening cysteine and the closing phenylalanine or tryptophan. Fields, in order: D gene, clone size, J gene, V gene, CDR3 protein, CDR3 DNA. D genes are given only for firm matches. Size is omitted from some rows. Given values are once, few, many or a class for expanded clones.

>TRBD1|.|TRBJ2-1|TRBV7-2
CASSPSRDRAAKEQFF
TGTGCCAGCAGCCCGAGTCGGGACAGGGCAGCCAAGGAGCAGTTCTTC
>TRBD1|.|TRBJ1-2|TRBV29-1
CSVVTGAYGYTF
TGCAGCGTGGTGACAGGGGCCTATGGCTACACCTTC
>TRBD2|.|TRBJ2-7|TRBV20-1
CSASGGSSPYEQYF
TGCAGTGCTAGCGGGGGGAGTTCCCCCTACGAGCAGTACTTC
>.|many|TRBJ2-7|TRBV7-9
CASSLRDYEQYF
TGTGCCAGCAGCTTAAGAGACTACGAGCAGTACTTC
>.|.|TRBJ1-2|TRBV7-9
CASSLLLLAGGYGYTF
TGTGCCAGCAGCTTACTGCTCCTCGCTGGAGGTTATGGCTACACCTTC
>.|few|TRBJ2-1|TRBV29-1
CSVEMTSSYNEQFF
TGCAGCGTTGAGATGACAAGCTCCTACAATGAGCAGTTCTTC
>.|.|TRBJ2-3|TRBV5-5
CASSMIRVLGSDTQYF
TGTGCCAGCAGCATGATCAGGGTGTTAGGATCAGATACGCAGTATTTT
>.|.|TRBJ2-7|TRBV7-6
CASSSVLSREQYF
TGTGCCAGCAGCTCGGTTCTTTCACGCGAGCAGTACTTC
>.|.|TRBJ2-3|TRBV20-1
CSASYRQNTDTQYF
TGCAGTGCTAGTTATAGACAGAACACAGATACGCAGTATTTT
>.|.|TRBJ2-5|TRBV12-3/TRBV12-4
CASTPRSGVGAQYF
TGTGCCAGCACCCCACGGTCTGGAGTTGGGGCCCAGTACTTC
>.|few|TRBJ1-2|TRBV29-1
CSGQTRAGYGYTF
TGCAGCGGGCAGACCCGGGCAGGCTATGGCTACACCTTC
>.|.|TRBJ2-3|TRBV5-6
CASSLDRGGKDTQYF
TGTGCCAGCAGCTTAGATCGAGGCGGGAAAGATACGCAGTATTTT
>TRBD1|few|TRBJ1-6|TRBV6-1
CASSEPRPGTGYSPLHF
TGTGCCAGCAGTGAACCACGTCCCGGGACAGGGTATTCACCCCTCCACTTT
>.|.|TRBJ2-7|TRBV3-1
CASSRRVDSYEQYF
TGTGCCAGCAGCCGAAGGGTTGACTCCTACGAGCAGTACTTC
>.|few|TRBJ2-6|TRBV9
CASSVNTRASGANVLTF
TGTGCCAGCAGCGTAAACACTCGCGCCTCTGGGGCCAACGTCCTGACTTTC
>.|.|TRBJ2-6|TRBV6-5
CASLEDISGANVLTF
TGTGCCAGCTTAGAGGACATCTCTGGGGCCAACGTCCTGACTTTC
>.|.|TRBJ2-1|TRBV25-1
CASSGGGTGSYNEQFF
TGTGCCAGCAGCGGTGGCGGGACGGGCTCCTACAATGAGCAGTTCTTC
>.|once|TRBJ2-7|TRBV29-1
CSGRGNTYEQYF
TGCAGCGGTCGCGGGAACACCTACGAGCAGTACTTC
>TRBD1|.|TRBJ1-4|TRBV12-3/TRBV12-4
CASSTGGQGYEKLFF
TGTGCCAGCAGCACTGGAGGACAGGGGTATGAAAAACTGTTTTTT
>TRBD2|.|TRBJ2-1|TRBV7-9
CASSLPGLARYNEQFF
TGTGCCAGCAGCTTACCGGGACTAGCGAGATACAATGAGCAGTTCTTC
>.|.|TRBJ2-3|TRBV5-1
CASSFGISTDTQYF
TGCGCCAGCAGCTTCGGGATTAGCACAGATACGCAGTATTTT
>.|.|TRBJ2-3|TRBV20-1
CSPHGLRTDTQYF
TGCAGTCCTCATGGGTTACGCACAGATACGCAGTATTTT
>TRBD2|.|TRBJ2-5|TRBV25-1
CASSEYQGLADAETQYF
TGTGCCAGCAGTGAATACCAGGGACTAGCGGACGCAGAGACCCAGTACTTC
>.|.|TRBJ2-1|TRBV7-2
CASSSKGGPYNEQFF
TGTGCCAGCAGCTCCAAGGGGGGGCCCTACAATGAGCAGTTCTTC
>.|few|TRBJ2-5|TRBV6-5
CASSNLPHQETQYF
TGTGCCAGCAGTAACCTACCCCACCAAGAGACCCAGTACTTC
>.|.|TRBJ2-7|TRBV6-6
CASRYGSECYEQYF
TGTGCCAGCAGGTACGGCTCAGAATGCTACGAGCAGTACTTC
>.|.|TRBJ2-1|TRBV5-1
CASSFWQGNEQFF
TGCGCCAGCAGCTTTTGGCAAGGCAATGAGCAGTTCTTC
>TRBD2|few|TRBJ2-3|TRBV20-1
CSPRQRGGTDTQYF
TGCAGTCCCCGCCAGCGGGGAGGCACAGATACGCAGTATTTT
>TRBD1|few|TRBJ1-2|TRBV7-8
CASSLGGQGATNYGYTF
TGTGCCAGCAGCTTAGGTGGACAGGGGGCGACTAACTATGGCTACACCTTC
>TRBD2|few|TRBJ2-1|TRBV20-1
CSADGGSSYNEQFF
TGCAGTGCTGACGGGGGGAGCTCCTACAATGAGCAGTTCTTC
>TRBD2|.|TRBJ2-5|TRBV10-3
CAISEPGRSVGGSETQYF
TGTGCCATCAGTGAGCCAGGTCGTTCAGTGGGAGGGTCGGAGACCCAGTACTTC
>TRBD2|.|TRBJ2-7|TRBV20-1
CSARDLGGLGYEQYF
TGCAGTGCTAGAGATTTGGGAGGGTTAGGGTACGAGCAGTACTTC
>.|few|TRBJ2-5|TRBV20-1
CSALIAAQETQYF
TGCAGTGCCCTGATTGCAGCACAAGAGACCCAGTACTTC
>TRBD1|.|TRBJ2-7|TRBV29-1
CSVERGPPYEQYF
TGCAGCGTTGAAAGGGGGCCGCCCTACGAGCAGTACTTC
>.|.|TRBJ1-2|TRBV20-1
CSARAHGEHGYTF
TGCAGTGCTAGGGCCCATGGGGAGCATGGCTACACCTTC
>TRBD1|.|TRBJ2-6|TRBV5-5
CASVVGGTTLSGANVLTF
TGTGCCAGCGTCGTAGGGGGCACAACTCTTTCTGGGGCCAACGTCCTGACTTTC
>TRBD1|.|TRBJ2-7|TRBV28
CASSWTGSGQYF
TGTGCCAGCAGTTGGACAGGGTCAGGGCAGTACTTC
>.|few|TRBJ2-7|TRBV2
CASGDGRYEQYF
TGTGCCAGCGGGGACGGTCGCTACGAGCAGTACTTC
>TRBD1|.|TRBJ2-7|TRBV20-1
CSARTGQGPYEQYF
TGCAGTGCTAGGACAGGACAGGGCCCCTACGAGCAGTACTTC
>.|.|TRBJ2-5|TRBV7-7
CASSFRPDSKETQYF
TGTGCCAGCAGTTTTCGCCCGGACAGCAAAGAGACCCAGTACTTC
>TRBD1|few|TRBJ2-7|TRBV6-1
CASTEGGTGFYEQYF
TGTGCCAGCACCGAAGGCGGGACAGGGTTTTACGAGCAGTACTTC
>.|once|TRBJ2-5|TRBV27
CASSATVVVETQYF
TGTGCCAGCAGCGCGACGGTGGTTGTGGAGACCCAGTACTTC
>.|.|TRBJ1-1|TRBV15
CATSREVTGPTEAFF
TGTGCCACCAGCAGAGAAGTTACAGGGCCCACTGAAGCTTTCTTT
>TRBD2|.|TRBJ2-5|TRBV5-1
CASSLSWEGETQYF
TGCGCCAGCAGCTTGTCGTGGGAGGGGGAGACCCAGTACTTC
>TRBD2|.|TRBJ2-7|TRBV27
CASRDSPGLAGSYEQYF
TGTGCCAGCCGGGACAGCCCGGGACTAGCGGGATCCTACGAGCAGTACTTC
>TRBD2|.|TRBJ2-7|TRBV29-1
CSVEDILAGGPSYEQYF
TGCAGCGTTGAAGATATACTAGCGGGAGGCCCATCCTACGAGCAGTACTTC
>TRBD1|.|TRBJ1-1|TRBV7-9
CASSPLGQAGTEAFF
TGTGCCAGCAGCCCCTTGGGACAGGCGGGTACTGAAGCTTTCTTT
>.|.|TRBJ1-5|TRBV12-3/TRBV12-4
CASSCTGSNQPQHF
TGTGCCAGCAGCTGCACAGGAAGCAATCAGCCCCAGCATTTT
>TRBD1|.|TRBJ2-2|TRBV12-3/TRBV12-4
CASSPGQGADTGELFF
TGTGCCAGCAGTCCGGGACAGGGGGCCGACACCGGGGAGCTGTTTTTT
>TRBD2|.|TRBJ2-1|TRBV20-1
CSAISLTSGRDEQFF
TGCAGTGCTATTTCGCTTACTAGCGGGAGAGATGAGCAGTTCTTC